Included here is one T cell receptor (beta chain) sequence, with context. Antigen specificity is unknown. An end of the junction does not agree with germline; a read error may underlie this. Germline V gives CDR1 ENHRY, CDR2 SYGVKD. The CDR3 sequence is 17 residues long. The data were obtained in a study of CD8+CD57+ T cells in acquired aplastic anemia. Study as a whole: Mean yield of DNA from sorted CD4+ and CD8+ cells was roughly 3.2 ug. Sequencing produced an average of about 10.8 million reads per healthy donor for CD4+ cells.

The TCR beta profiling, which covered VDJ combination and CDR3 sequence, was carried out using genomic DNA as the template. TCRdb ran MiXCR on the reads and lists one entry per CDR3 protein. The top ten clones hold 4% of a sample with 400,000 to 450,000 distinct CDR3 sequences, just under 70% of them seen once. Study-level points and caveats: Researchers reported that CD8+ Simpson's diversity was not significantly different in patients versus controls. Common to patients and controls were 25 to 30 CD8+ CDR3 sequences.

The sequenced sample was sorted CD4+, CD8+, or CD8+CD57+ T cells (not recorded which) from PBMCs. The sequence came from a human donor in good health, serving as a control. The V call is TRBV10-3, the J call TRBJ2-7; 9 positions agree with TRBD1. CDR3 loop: CAISVRRTETGGYEQYF. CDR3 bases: TGCGCCATCAGTGTGAGAAGAACCGAGACAGGGGGCTACGAGCAGTACTTC.